The 9 T cell receptor beta chains in this list originate from one sample, sequenced in a study of beta chain features in type 1 diabetes. Since all of the isolated RNA was reverse transcribed, expressed TCRB transcripts were what got sequenced. Assay used: immunoSEQ multiplex PCR; TCRdb lists only in-frame clones, some missing. The sample includes hundreds of thousands of clones, 11% to 15% of them seen just once. Material for sequencing was central memory CD4+ T cells from blood. All receptors come from a man younger than 40 in good health.

As to this clone: One end of the junction does not line up with germline, which may come from a read error. V and J are TRBV7-2 and TRBJ2-4; D is tentatively TRBD1 or TRBD2 (5 bases each). Germline assignment: CDR1 SGHTA and CDR2 FQGNSA. The CDR3 is 16 amino acids. DNA of the CDR3: TGTGCCAGCAGCCAAGAAAGGGTAGGGACCAACAACATTCAGTACTTC. Translating gives CASSQERVGTNNIQYF.

The genes are TRBV7-8 and TRBJ1-6, with D maybe TRBD1 (6 bases). Germline CDR1 and CDR2: SGHVS and FQNEAQ. The CDR3 runs to 16 residues. Trimming took 0 bases from V and 5 from J, leaving 11 bases between them. CDR3 in amino acids: CASSLAGQFNNSPLHF. CDR3 nucleotides: TGTGCCAGCAGCTTAGCCGGACAGTTTAATAATTCACCCCTCCACTTT.

This chain links TRBV11-3 with TRBJ2-3; TRBD1 aligns across 7 bases. The CDR3 length is 14 residues. The V segment lost 4 bases and the J segment 3 bases; nucleotides outside the gene matches: 4. Germline CDR1 SGHNT, CDR2 YENEEA. This chain's CDR3 is CASSSYRGTDTQYF. As DNA, the CDR3 is TGTGCCAGCAGCTCATACAGGGGAACAGATACGCAGTATTTT. Complete variable domain (other parts from reference TRBV11-3 and TRBJ2-3): EAGVVQSPRYKIIEKKQPVAFWCNPISGHNTLYWYLQNLGQGPELLIRYENEEAVDDSQLPKDRFSAERLKGVDSTLKIQPAELGDSAVYLCASSSYRGTDTQYFGPGTRLTVL.

The chain carries TRBV27 and TRBJ1-5; D unclear. Germline V CDR1 and CDR2: MNHEY, SMNVEV (reference sequence). This CDR3 is 13 amino acids long. The V end lost 5 bases, the J end lost 2 bases, and 7 bases lay between the germline ends. CDR3 DNA: TGTGCCAGCAGTCGGACTGGCAATCAGCCCCAGCATTTT. Residues: CASSRTGNQPQHF.

This clone was detected a few times. V and J are TRBV25-1 and TRBJ1-6; D unclear. CDR3 length: 15 residues. The V end lost 1 base, the J end lost 6 bases, and 10 bases lay between the germline ends. Germline-derived CDR1 and CDR2 are MGHDK and SYGVNS. CDR3 protein: CASSESSGINSPLHF. Written as DNA, the CDR3 is TGTGCCAGCAGTGAATCATCGGGAATTAATTCACCCCTCCACTTT.

This clone was seen ten or more times. V usage is TRBV29-1 and J usage is TRBJ2-7; TRBD1 aligns across 8 bases. The CDR3 extends over 11 amino acids. V trimming: 5 bases; J trimming: 6 bases; junction bases outside the gene matches: 3. Germline CDR1 is SQVTM and CDR2 is ANQGSEA. The CDR3 nucleotides are TGCAGCGTTTCAGGGGGCCCCGAGCAGTACTTC. Translating it yields CSVSGGPEQYF.

V and J are TRBV6-1 and TRBJ1-1, with a weak D call TRBD1 (5 bases). The CDR3 sequence is 11 residues long. Germline values: CDR1 MNHNS, CDR2 SASEGT. V lost 3 bases and J 10 bases, leaving 9 bases between the germline ends. The CDR3 DNA reads as TGTGCCAGCAGTGACAGGGTAGGAGCTTTCTTT. Residues: CASSDRVGAFF.

The rearrangement joins TRBV4-1 to TRBJ1-1; no definite D call. Per the germline V gene, CDR1 is MGHRA and CDR2 is YSYEKL. The CDR3 length is 16 residues. The V and J ends lost 1 base and 4 bases respectively, with 16 bases between them. DNA of the CDR3: TGCGCCAGCAGCCAAGGGGTAGGCGGAGTCGGCACTGAAGCTTTCTTT. Translating it yields CASSQGVGGVGTEAFF.

This clone was seen a handful of times. The rearrangement uses TRBV10-3 and TRBJ1-6; TRBD1 aligns across 9 bases. J gave up 6 bases and V 6 bases, and 3 bases lay outside the gene matches. The CDR3 contains 14 residues. From germline, CDR1 is ENHRY and CDR2 SYGVKD. The CDR3, as DNA: TGTGCCATCAGCGCGGACAGGGGTAATTCACCCCTCCACTTT. Translated: CAISADRGNSPLHF.